This T cell receptor (beta chain) was found in a study of T cell repertoires in cytomegalovirus infection. Study-level points and caveats: Pooled public TCR beta family frequency picked out CMV carriers with the relevant HLA.

This clonotype was detected ten times or more. The antigen is unknown. CDR3 length: 14 amino acids. Germline-derived CDR1 and CDR2 are MRHNA and SNTAGT. Trimming pared 4 bases from V and 6 bases from J, leaving 13 bases between. MiXCR, run by TCRdb on the reads, gives a single entry per CDR3 protein. Here the sample spans 150,000 to 200,000 distinct CDR3 sequences, around an eighth being singletons. This sequence joins TRBV6-4 and TRBJ2-1; tentatively, D is TRBD2 (5 bases). This TCR was recovered from a human donor in good health (CMV status not recorded). Some clones in this sample may be carry-over from other donors' samples. The sequencing input was PBMCs. The CDR3 sequence is CASSAGETPNEQFF. The DNA of the CDR3 is TGTGCCAGCAGTGCCGGGGAGACCCCCAATGAGCAGTTCTTC.